The 17 T cell receptor beta chains in this list originate from one sample, sequenced in a study of beta chain features in type 1 diabetes (dated by TCRdb to 2016 to 2019). What the work shows at the level of the full study, not this receptor alone: A moderate but significant shortening of TCRB CDR3 length was observed in type 1 diabetes patients in all four CD4+ subsets.

The antigens these receptors bind are not known. Library construction relied on the immunoSEQ multiplex PCR assay. All of the isolated RNA was reverse transcribed with the High Capacity cDNA Reverse Transcription Kit, so expressed TCRB transcripts were sequenced. The clones in this table, taken by TCRdb from immuneACCESS, are in-frame only. Not every clone is retained; where verified, under half of the shortfall comes from an unresolved V gene, and the cause of the rest is unknown. The sample records fewer than 300,000 clones, about 20% of which are singletons. The top ten constitute less than 0.03% of the sample. Material for sequencing was naive CD4+ T cells from blood. Read against the paper, the sample's cell subset or site label means: true naive CD4+ T cells. The source of these receptors is a woman aged 40-49 years with type 1 diabetes.

This chain uses TRBV6-5 with TRBJ1-5; D uncertain. From germline, CDR1 is MNHEY and CDR2 SVGAGI. V lost 2 bases to trimming and J lost 7 bases, with 12 bases between them. The CDR3 has 14 residues. CDR3 DNA: TGTGCCAGCAGTTACAACGAGGGTGGGCAGCCCCAGCATTTT. Amino acids: CASSYNEGGQPQHF.

The chain carries TRBV2 and TRBJ1-1; D unclear. V lost 7 bases to trimming and J lost 6 bases, with 9 bases between them. This CDR3 is 11 amino acids long. Germline lookup yields CDR1 SNHLY and CDR2 FYNNEI. CDR3 in DNA: TGTGCCAGCAAGCAAAAACCTGAAGCTTTCTTT. Residues: CASKQKPEAFF.

V is TRBV5-4 and J is TRBJ2-7; D ambiguous. The V and J ends lost 0 bases and 2 bases respectively, with 12 bases between them. The germline gives CDR1 SGHNT, CDR2 YYREEE (reference sequence). The CDR3 totals 15 residues. The CDR3 region is CASSLGPPYAYEQYF. CDR3 DNA sequence: TGTGCCAGCAGCTTGGGGCCCCCTTATGCCTACGAGCAGTACTTC. The entire variable domain, with the rest obtained from reference TRBV5-4 and TRBJ2-7, is as follows: ETGVTQSPTHLIKTRGQQVTLRCSSQSGHNTVSWYQQALGQGPQFIFQYYREEENGRGNFPPRFSGLQFPNYSSELNVNALELDDSALYLCASSLGPPYAYEQYFGPGTRLTVT.

This clone came up a few times. The chain links TRBV9 to TRBJ1-2; D is perhaps TRBD1 (6 bases). Germline V lookup: CDR1 SGDLS, CDR2 YYNGEE. Trimming took 6 bases from V and 0 from J, leaving 12 bases between them. There are 14 residues in the CDR3. Here the CDR3 reads CASTWTEANYGYTF. DNA of the CDR3: TGTGCCAGCACCTGGACAGAGGCTAACTATGGCTACACCTTC.

This clone was picked up a small number of times. The rearrangement joins TRBV18 to TRBJ1-5; 8 nucleotides align to TRBD1. Trimming took 2 bases from V and 6 from J; bases not matched to a gene: 9. The CDR3 sequence is 16 residues long. Germline lookup yields CDR1 KGHSH and CDR2 LQKENI. The DNA of the CDR3 is TGTGCCAGCTCACCAAGCGCGACAGGGGCTGGTCAGCCCCAGCATTTT. Its translation is CASSPSATGAGQPQHF.

This clone was seen a few times. This chain links TRBV28 with TRBJ1-6, with 8 bases matching TRBD1. CDR1 and CDR2 from the germline V gene are MDHEN and SYDVKM. The V and J ends lost 3 bases and 9 bases, in that order; junction bases with no gene match: 4. The CDR3 sequence is 14 residues long. The CDR3, as DNA: TGTGCCAGCAGTTTGTCGGACAGGGTTTCACCCCTCCACTTT. Translating it yields CASSLSDRVSPLHF.

The DNA of the CDR3 is TGTGCCAGCAGCTTATCCCCGGCTAGTTGGGAGACCCAGTACTTC. This sequence encodes CASSLSPASWETQYF. The chain uses TRBV7-3 and TRBJ2-5; no definite D call. The V end lost 2 bases, the J end lost 5 bases, and 15 bases lay between the germline ends. Germline V gene sequence: CDR1 SGHTA, CDR2 FQGTGA. This CDR3 is built from 15 residues.

V usage is TRBV14 and J usage is TRBJ2-3; D is uncertain. CDR3 length: 14 residues. V was trimmed by 1 base and J by 8 bases, leaving 13 bases between them. Germline CDR1 and CDR2: SGHDN and FVKESK. CDR3 sequence: CASSQAPDWSTQYF. The CDR3 coding sequence is TGTGCCAGCAGCCAAGCCCCCGACTGGAGTACGCAGTATTTT.

The chain combines TRBV4-2 with TRBJ1-1; D unresolved. V lost 8 bases, J lost 6 bases, and 16 bases lay in between. Germline V gene lookup returns CDR1 LGHNA and CDR2 YNFKEQ. The length of the CDR3 is 13 residues. In DNA form, the CDR3 reads TGTGCCAGCGGCCGGATGGGCTCCCCTGAAGCTTTCTTT. This codes for CASGRMGSPEAFF.

This clone was seen a few times. This chain joins TRBV6-5 and TRBJ1-2; a possible D gene is TRBD1 (6 bases). Germline V gene sequence: CDR1 MNHEY, CDR2 SVGAGI. The CDR3 spans 13 residues. Trimming cost V 7 bases and J 6 bases, with 15 bases left between them. CDR3 region: CASTLREGDGYTF. The CDR3 nucleotides read TGTGCCAGCACTCTCCGAGAGGGGGATGGCTACACCTTC.

This clone came up a few times. The chain carries TRBV5-1 and TRBJ2-3; 8 bases are a match to TRBD1. CDR1 and CDR2 (germline): SGHRS, YFSETQ. The CDR3 extends over 16 amino acids. V shed 3 bases and J 6 bases; nucleotides not matched to a gene: 12. The CDR3 DNA follows: TGCGCCAGCAGCTATGGACAGGGTTCACCTATTGATACGCAGTATTTT. Translation: CASSYGQGSPIDTQYF.

The V call is TRBV29-1, the J call TRBJ1-5; no clear D. This CDR3 is built from 13 residues. V was clipped by 3 bases and J by 5 bases, with 11 bases between them. CDR1 SQVTM and CDR2 ANQGSEA come from the germline V gene. CDR3 nucleotides: TGCAGCGTTGAGGTACAGCCAGATCAGCCCCAGCATTTT. As protein: CSVEVQPDQPQHF.

The V call is TRBV9, the J call TRBJ2-7; TRBD1 matches 9 bases. CDR1 is SGDLS, CDR2 YYNGEE, per germline. Trimming removed 2 bases from V and 4 bases from J; junction bases left unmatched: 4. The CDR3 sequence is 14 residues long. The CDR3 coding sequence is TGTGCCAGCAGCGTCTCGGGACAGGGTTACGAGCAGTACTTC. Its protein product is CASSVSGQGYEQYF.

The V call is TRBV7-9, the J call TRBJ2-7, with 7 bases matching TRBD1. Trimming removed 3 bases from V and 6 bases from J; junction bases left unmatched: 11. This CDR3 is built from 15 residues. CDR1 is SEHNR and CDR2 is FQNEAQ in the germline V gene (reference sequence). CDR3 in DNA: TGTGCCAGCAGCTTGTCTGGACAGGTTGGAGGCGAGCAGTACTTC. Translated: CASSLSGQVGGEQYF.

This clone was recorded a few times. The chain uses TRBV7-8 and TRBJ2-4; D is undetermined. Between the trimmed V and J ends, which lost 0 bases and 5 bases, there was a span of 14 bases. Per germline, CDR1 SGHVS and CDR2 FQNEAQ. There are 16 residues in the CDR3. The chain's CDR3 is CASSLAAGSLQNIQYF. CDR3 coding DNA: TGTGCCAGCAGCTTAGCGGCAGGCTCCCTCCAAAACATTCAGTACTTC.

The chain combines TRBV28 with TRBJ1-1; D gene uncertain. V was trimmed by 7 bases and J by 1 base, leaving 13 bases between them. The germline V gene has CDR1 MDHEN and CDR2 SYDVKM. The CDR3 runs 14 residues. CDR3 in DNA: TGTGCCAGCACCTCTAACCGGGGGAACACTGAAGCTTTCTTT. This codes for CASTSNRGNTEAFF.

V gene TRBV7-9 combines with J gene TRBJ1-2; D is unresolved. Germline-derived CDR1 and CDR2 are SEHNR and FQNEAQ (reference sequence). The V gene lost 5 bases and the J gene lost 4 bases, with 8 bases spanning the gap. The CDR3 totals 12 residues. The CDR3 region is CASSAEIYGYTF. CDR3 sequence (DNA): TGTGCCAGCAGCGCCGAGATCTATGGCTACACCTTC.